These 21 T cell receptor beta chains were all obtained from the same sample, sequenced in a study of blood T cell repertoires in COVID-19. The table came from immunoSEQ multiplex PCR; TCRdb's copy has only in-frame clones and leaves some out. In the table there are over 150,000 clones, about nine tenths of which are singletons. Specimen: peripheral blood. These receptors all come from a man younger than 35 who had recovered from COVID-19.

V usage is TRBV28 and J usage is TRBJ1-3, with 8 nucleotides matching TRBD1. The CDR3 runs 13 residues. Trimming at V came to 8 bases and at J to 7 bases, leaving 7 bases not matched to a gene. Germline values: CDR1 MDHEN, CDR2 SYDVKM. The CDR3 loop reads CASGQGARNTIYF. The DNA of the CDR3 is TGTGCCAGCGGCCAGGGGGCGCGTAACACCATATATTTT.

Details on this clone: Its ends do not fully match the called genes, so a read error is possible. This chain joins TRBV12-5 and TRBJ1-1; possibly TRBD1 for D (5 bases). CDR1 LGHNT and CDR2 FRNRAP come from the germline V gene. CDR3 length equals 13 residues. This CDR3 reads CASGLGEGTEAFF. The CDR3 DNA follows: TGTGCTAGTGGGTTGGGGGAGGGCACTGAAGCTTTCTTT.

This clone was seen only once. This chain connects TRBV6-6 to TRBJ2-7, with 8 bases identical to TRBD1. Germline V gene lookup returns CDR1 MNHNY and CDR2 SVGAGI (reference sequence). The CDR3 consists of 16 residues. After removal of 5 bases from V and 3 bases from J, the junction contained 12 bases not matched to a gene. DNA of the CDR3: TGTGCCAGCAGTCGAACTTTCGCAGGGGGCGACTACGAGCAGTACTTC. Its translation: CASSRTFAGGDYEQYF.

This chain connects TRBV2 to TRBJ1-1, with D perhaps matching TRBD1 (5 bases). In germline, CDR1 is SNHLY, CDR2 FYNNEI. The CDR3 loop spans 12 amino acids. Between the trimmed V and J ends, which lost 5 bases and 5 bases, there was a span of 9 bases. Written as DNA, the CDR3 is TGTGCCAGCAGTACAGGTTGGACTGAAGCTTTCTTT. Translating gives CASSTGWTEAFF.

This sequence joins TRBV29-1 and TRBJ2-7, with D possibly TRBD2 on 5 matching bases. The V and J ends lost 4 bases and 3 bases respectively, with 16 bases between them. The CDR3 loop spans 14 amino acids. CDR1 is SQVTM and CDR2 is ANQGSEA in the germline V gene. The DNA for the CDR3 is TGCAGCGTTGTCCCTAGCCCTGGCTTCTACGAGCAGTACTTC. Protein: CSVVPSPGFYEQYF.

This clone has just one count. The chain has TRBV9 and TRBJ2-7; 9 positions match TRBD2. Trimming took 4 bases from V and 2 from J; bases not matched to a gene: 4. CDR1 is SGDLS, CDR2 YYNGEE, per germline. The CDR3 loop spans 14 amino acids. Written as DNA, the CDR3 is TGTGCCAGCAGCCCGCGGGGGGGGCCCTACGAGCAGTACTTC. It yields the protein CASSPRGGPYEQYF.

This clone has more than one count but fewer than ten. The CDR3 reads CASSPYSTEAFF. In DNA form, the CDR3 reads TGTGCCAGCAGTCCCTACAGCACTGAAGCTTTCTTT. The chain employs TRBV12-3 or TRBV12-4 and TRBJ1-1; D is undetermined. CDR3 length: 12 residues. Trimming removed 5 bases at V and 4 bases at J, with 8 bases between.

The rearrangement uses TRBV2 and TRBJ2-7, with a tentative D call TRBD1 (5 bases). The germline V gene encodes CDR1 SNHLY and CDR2 FYNNEI. The V and J ends lost 6 bases and 7 bases respectively, with 13 bases between them. CDR3 length equals 12 residues. The CDR3 here is CASRSGYGEQYF. Here the CDR3 DNA reads TGTGCCAGCAGGTCAGGGTATGGAGAGCAGTACTTC.

The V and J genes are TRBV12-3 or TRBV12-4 and TRBJ2-5; possible D gene TRBD2, 6 bases. V was shortened by 6 bases and J by 5 bases, with 10 bases between the two germline ends. The CDR3 covers 12 residues. CDR3 nucleotides: TGTGCCAGCAGGACGGCGGGGGAGACCCAGTACTTC. Its protein product is CASRTAGETQYF.

The rearrangement joins TRBV7-2 to TRBJ2-4; TRBD2 aligns across 12 bases. The V gene's germline CDR1 is SGHTA and CDR2 FQGNSA. The CDR3 spans 17 residues. Trimming removed 3 bases from V and 5 bases from J; junction bases left unmatched: 8. Here the CDR3 DNA reads TGTGCCAGCAGCTTTCGGTTTCTAGCGGGAGGGGAAAACATTCAGTACTTC. It specifies CASSFRFLAGGENIQYF.

This clone turned up a few times. J is TRBJ1-4 and V is TRBV7-9; no clear D. Trimming cost V 1 base and J 7 bases, with 13 bases left between them. This CDR3 spans 15 amino acids. Per germline, CDR1 SEHNR and CDR2 FQNEAQ (reference sequence). CDR3 bases: TGTGCCAGCAGCTTAGTTTTGGGGAGGGCTGAAAAACTGTTTTTT. This sequence encodes CASSLVLGRAEKLFF.

The rearrangement joins TRBV28 to TRBJ2-5; TRBD2 is a possible D gene (6 bases). This CDR3 spans 12 amino acids. V lost 10 bases and J 7 bases, leaving 16 bases between the germline ends. Germline V gives CDR1 MDHEN, CDR2 SYDVKM. The chain's CDR3 is CATRAPGGTQYF. The CDR3 nucleotides are TGTGCCACCAGGGCTCCCGGGGGGACCCAGTACTTC.

CDR3 in DNA: TGTGCCAGCAGCCAGGGGACAGAATTCGGAAACACCATATATTTT. Translation gives CASSQGTEFGNTIYF. J is TRBJ1-3 and V is TRBV14; 7 positions match TRBD1. The CDR3 runs 15 residues. Germline CDR1 is SGHDN and CDR2 is FVKESK. The junction had 6 bases not matched to a gene; V was cut back by 3 bases and J by 4 bases. The full variable domain, its missing parts supplied by reference TRBV14 and TRBJ1-3, is EAGVTQFPSHSVIEKGQTVTLRCDPISGHDNLYWYRRVMGKEIKFLLHFVKESKQDESGMPNNRFLAERTGGTYSTLKVQPAELEDSGVYFCASSQGTEFGNTIYFGEGSWLTVV.

This clone was seen a single time. This chain connects TRBV25-1 to TRBJ1-5; D may be TRBD1 (5 bases). V was shortened by 5 bases and J by 2 bases, with 10 bases between the two germline ends. The CDR3 runs 14 residues. Germline loops: CDR1 MGHDK, CDR2 SYGVNS. The CDR3 sequence is CASSYGGGNQPQHF. CDR3 coding DNA: TGTGCCAGCAGTTATGGAGGGGGCAATCAGCCCCAGCATTTT.

This sequence joins TRBV7-9 and TRBJ1-2; unclear D gene. Germline CDR1 and CDR2: SEHNR and FQNEAQ (reference sequence). The germline V and J ends were trimmed by 2 bases and 4 bases, with 8 bases remaining between them. This CDR3 region has 13 residues. The CDR3 coding sequence is TGTGCCAGCAGCTTATGGGAGCCCTATGGCTACACCTTC. Translating it yields CASSLWEPYGYTF.

The chain is built from TRBV7-9 and TRBJ1-1; D gene uncertain. CDR1 and CDR2 (germline): SEHNR, FQNEAQ (reference sequence). V was pared by 5 bases and J by 3 bases, with 7 bases between. The CDR3 is 12 amino acids. CDR3 nucleotide sequence: TGTGCCAGCAGCCTAACCGACACTGAAGCTTTCTTT. Its protein product is CASSLTDTEAFF. The variable domain in full, with the rest retrieved from reference TRBV7-9 and TRBJ1-1, is DTGVSQNPRHKITKRGQNVTFRCDPISEHNRLYWYRQTLGQGPEFLTYFQNEAQLEKSRLLSDRFSAERPKGSFSTLEIQRTEQGDSAMYLCASSLTDTEAFFGQGTRLTVV.

The chain combines TRBV6-2 or TRBV6-3 with TRBJ1-5; 9 bases align to TRBD1. J was trimmed by 7 bases and V by 4 bases; bases with no gene match: 5. This CDR3 has 14 residues. The germline CDR1 and CDR2 sequences are MNHEY and SVGEGT. The CDR3 reads CASSFTGGGQPQHF. CDR3 nucleotides: TGTGCCAGCAGTTTTACAGGGGGCGGGCAGCCCCAGCATTTT.

The chain is built from TRBV6-5 and TRBJ2-5, with 9 bases identical to TRBD1. Per the germline V gene, CDR1 is MNHEY and CDR2 is SVGAGI. Losses at the gene ends were 0 bases for V and 5 bases for J; bases not matched to a gene: 7. The CDR3 spans 16 residues. The CDR3 region has the DNA TGTGCCAGCAGTTACTCGGACAGGGGAAGGTACGAGACCCAGTACTTC. It translates to CASSYSDRGRYETQYF.

This clone was seen just once. The chain carries TRBV10-2 and TRBJ2-1, with 10 bases lining up with TRBD2. Germline lookup yields CDR1 WSHSY and CDR2 SAAADI. Trimming cost V 8 bases and J 7 bases; bases outside gene matches: 5. The CDR3 loop spans 13 amino acids. The CDR3 DNA follows: TGCGCCAGCTTACTAGCGGGAATTAATGAGCAGTTCTTC. Encoded protein: CASLLAGINEQFF.

A single count supports this clone. DNA of the CDR3: TGTGCCAGAACCTTGCCAGTGGACGGGACTACGAACACCGGGGAGCTGTTTTTT. It yields the protein CARTLPVDGTTNTGELFF. The chain combines TRBV7-5 with TRBJ2-2; whether TRBD2, the table's D call, matches the DNA was not checked. TRBV7-5 is an annotated pseudogene. This CDR3 has 18 residues.

The chain recombines TRBV9 with TRBJ1-1; D is possibly TRBD1 (5 bases). From germline, CDR1 is SGDLS and CDR2 YYNGEE. The CDR3 covers 15 residues. V was pared by 0 bases and J by 4 bases, with 13 bases between. The CDR3 nucleotides read TGTGCCAGCAGCGTAGGGGGGGTAGCCGCCACTGAAGCTTTCTTT. Translating gives CASSVGGVAATEAFF.